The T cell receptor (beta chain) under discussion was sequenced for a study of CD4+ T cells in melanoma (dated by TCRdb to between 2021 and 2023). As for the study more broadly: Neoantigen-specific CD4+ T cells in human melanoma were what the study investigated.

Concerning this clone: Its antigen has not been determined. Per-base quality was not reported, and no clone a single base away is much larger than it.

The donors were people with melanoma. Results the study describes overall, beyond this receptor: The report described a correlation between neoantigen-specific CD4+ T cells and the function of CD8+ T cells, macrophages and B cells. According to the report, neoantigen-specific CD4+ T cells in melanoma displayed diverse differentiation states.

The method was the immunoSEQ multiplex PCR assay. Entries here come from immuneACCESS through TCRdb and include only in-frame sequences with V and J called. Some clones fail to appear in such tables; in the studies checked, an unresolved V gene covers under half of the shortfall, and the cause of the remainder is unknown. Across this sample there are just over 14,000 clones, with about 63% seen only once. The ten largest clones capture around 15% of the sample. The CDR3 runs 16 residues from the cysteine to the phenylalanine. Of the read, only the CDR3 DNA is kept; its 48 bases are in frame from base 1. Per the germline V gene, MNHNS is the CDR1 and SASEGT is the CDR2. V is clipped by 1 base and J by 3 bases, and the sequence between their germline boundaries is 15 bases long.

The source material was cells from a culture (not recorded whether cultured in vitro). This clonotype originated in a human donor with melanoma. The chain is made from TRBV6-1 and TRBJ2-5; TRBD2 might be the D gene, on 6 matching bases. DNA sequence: TGTGCCAGCAGTGAAGATCTAGGGAGGCCCAAAGAGACCCAGTACTTC. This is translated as CASSEDLGRPKETQYF.